This TCR beta chain is from a study of Graves' ophthalmopathy and Graves' hyperthyroidism. This clonotype was picked up many times. Amplified TCR beta CDR3 regions were obtained using RNA transcripts as template. The first-round RT-PCR employed HTBI primers together with the Qiagen OneStep RT-PCR kit. A multiplex PCR was then performed as the second round. A single record per CDR3 protein comes from TCRdb applying MiXCR to the multiplex PCR reads. The sample has around 1,200,000 distinct CDR3 sequences; 35% to 40% are singletons. Germline-derived CDR1 and CDR2 are KGHDR and SFDVKD. This CDR3 is built from 14 residues. The V end lost 5 bases, the J end lost 0 bases, and 4 bases lay between the germline ends.

The chain couples TRBV24-1 to TRBJ2-6, with unresolved D. The receptor's source is an adult man with Graves' hyperthyroidism. The sequenced sample consisted of peripheral blood or thyroid tissue (not recorded which). The CDR3 region is CATSAVSGANVLTF. The CDR3 DNA reads as TGTGCCACCAGTGCTGTCTCTGGGGCCAACGTCCTGACTTTC.